This is a list of T cell receptor beta chains from one sample in a study of blood T cell repertoires in COVID-19. TCRdb's copy holds only in-frame clones and misses some; the assay was immunoSEQ multiplex PCR. The sample includes about 270,000 clones, 70% to 90% seen only once; the top ten take more than 1%. Sequencing was performed on PBMCs or T cells enriched from blood (not recorded which). The receptors derive from a woman aged 40 to 50 with acute COVID-19. The CDR3 runs from the conserved cysteine through the conserved F or W. A D gene is named only where the DNA matches it firmly. Expanded clones get a size class; other rows say once, few or many, or leave the size out.

j_call v_call clone_size d_call cdr3_length cdr3_nt cdr3_aa
TRBJ2-1 TRBV5-1 . TRBD2 14 TGCGCCAGCAGCTTACTAGCGAATTACAATGAGCAGTTCTTC CASSLLANYNEQFF
TRBJ2-1 TRBV5-1 . . 13 TGCGCCAGCAGCTTGGGCGGGTACAATGAGCAGTTCTTC CASSLGGYNEQFF
TRBJ1-3 TRBV9 . . 13 TGTGCCAGCAGCGTGAGCTCTGGAAACACCATATATTTT CASSVSSGNTIYF
TRBJ2-1 TRBV2 . . 13 TGTGCCAGCAGCCCTTCGGAGTACAATGAGCAGTTCTTC CASSPSEYNEQFF
TRBJ2-7 TRBV7-9 . . 12 TGTGCCAGCGCTCAGGGACTCTACGAGCAGTACTTC CASAQGLYEQYF
TRBJ1-3 TRBV7-8 . . 14 TGTGCCAGCAGCCCGACAAGGTCTGGAAACACCATATATTTT CASSPTRSGNTIYF
TRBJ1-1 TRBV11-3 . . 15 TGTGCCAGCTCATCGGTCTACGCCGCTAACACTGAAGCTTTCTTT CASSSVYAANTEAFF
TRBJ1-1 TRBV6-5 few . 15 TGTGCCAGCAGTCTAGATTTTCGGTTGAACACTGAAGCTTTCTTT CASSLDFRLNTEAFF
TRBJ1-4 TRBV10-3 . TRBD1 16 TGTGCCATCAGTGGGGGGACAGACGGGGTGGATGAAAAACTGTTTTTT CAISGGTDGVDEKLFF
TRBJ1-1 TRBV19 . . 13 TGTGCCAGTAGTACCACAGGGAACACTGAAGCTTTCTTT CASSTTGNTEAFF
TRBJ1-4 TRBV5-1 once . 14 TGCGCCAGCAGCTTGGATGCAGGTGGGGAAAAACTGTTTTTT CASSLDAGGEKLFF
TRBJ1-2 TRBV7-9 . TRBD1 13 TGTGCCAGTCAGGGGGCTAGGAGTGATGGCTACACCTTC CASQGARSDGYTF
TRBJ1-5 TRBV30 . TRBD1 15 TGTGCCTGGAGTGGCGGACAGGGTAGGAATCAGCCCCAGCATTTT CAWSGGQGRNQPQHF
TRBJ1-1 TRBV7-8 . . 18 TGTGCCAGCAGCTTAGCAGTTGGAGTCGGTAGGGGTGACACTGAAGCTTTCTTT CASSLAVGVGRGDTEAFF
TRBJ1-2 TRBV6-5 . . 15 TGTGCCAGCAGTTACGACTTGGAAAACCCCTTTGGCTACACCTTC CASSYDLENPFGYTF
TRBJ1-1 TRBV13 . . 14 TGTGCCAGCAGCTTAGTTCCCCCTGCGGGTGAAGCTTTCTTT CASSLVPPAGEAFF
TRBJ1-1 TRBV27 . TRBD1 16 TGTGCCAGCAGTTTAGCGGGTCAGACAGGGCCAACTGAAGCTTTCTTT CASSLAGQTGPTEAFF
TRBJ1-4 TRBV27 . . 15 TGTGCCAGCAGTTTGAAAAGAGTCACTAATGAAAAACTGTTTTTT CASSLKRVTNEKLFF
TRBJ1-1 TRBV16 . . 15 TGTGCCAGCAGCCAAAATGGCAGATATAACACTGAAGCTTTCTTT CASSQNGRYNTEAFF
TRBJ1-2 TRBV5-1 . TRBD1 16 TGCGCCAGCAGCGGAATAAAAGGGACAGCTAACTATGGCTACACCTTC CASSGIKGTANYGYTF
TRBJ2-1 TRBV28 . TRBD2 14 TGTGCCAGCAGTCCCACGGGACTATACAATGAGCAGTTCTTC CASSPTGLYNEQFF
TRBJ1-2 TRBV7-8 . . 13 TGTGCCAGCAGCTTACACGGGTCCTATGGCTACACCTTC CASSLHGSYGYTF
TRBJ1-3 TRBV7-8 . TRBD1 16 TGTGCCAGCAGCCCGGGACAGTCGTACTCTGGAAACACCATATATTTT CASSPGQSYSGNTIYF
TRBJ1-2 TRBV12-3/TRBV12-4 . . 12 TGTGCCAGCACTCGGGAGCGGAATGGCTACACCTTC CASTRERNGYTF
TRBJ1-1 TRBV5-4 . TRBD1 14 TGTGCCAGCAGCCGCGACAGGGGATCCACTGAAGCTTTCTTT CASSRDRGSTEAFF
TRBJ1-1 TRBV5-1 . TRBD1 14 TGCGCCAGCAGCCGGGACAGTATGAACACTGAAGCTTTCTTT CASSRDSMNTEAFF
TRBJ2-5 TRBV5-6 . TRBD1 15 TGTGCCAGCAGCCCACTAACAGGGGACCCCGCGACCCAGTACTTC CASSPLTGDPATQYF
TRBJ2-7 TRBV19 few . 13 TGTGCCAGTAGTATAGATCCTTCCTACGAGCAGTACTTC CASSIDPSYEQYF
TRBJ2-1 TRBV21-1 . . 20 TGTGCCAGCAGCAAAAAGCGGTTCTCATCTAGCGGGAGGATTTGGAATGAGCAGTTCTTC CASSKKRFSSSGRIWNEQFF
TRBJ1-6 TRBV7-8 once TRBD1 14 TGTGCCAGCAGCAAGGACAGGGCTAATTCACCCCTCCACTTT CASSKDRANSPLHF
TRBJ2-5 TRBV18 . . 13 TGTGCCAGCTCACCGGACGGGGGAGAGACCCAGTACTTC CASSPDGGETQYF
TRBJ1-1 TRBV6-5 . . 13 TGTGCCCACAATTCATGGGGCGGCACTGAAGCTTTCTTT CAHNSWGGTEAFF
TRBJ1-6 TRBV30 . . 14 TGTGCCTGGAGTGTCGCAGGGTTCAATTCACCCCTCCACTTT CAWSVAGFNSPLHF
TRBJ1-6 TRBV5-1 . . 18 TGCGCCAGCAGCTCTGGGACCGGGACGGGAGATGCTAATTCACCCCTCCACTTT CASSSGTGTGDANSPLHF
TRBJ2-1 TRBV3-1/TRBV3-2 . TRBD2 16 TGTGCCAGCAGACCTACTAGCGGGAGTCCTGGTAATGAGCAGTTCTTC CASRPTSGSPGNEQFF
TRBJ2-1 TRBV23-1 . TRBD2 17 TGCGCCAGCAGTCGAGATCGTGGACTAGAGTTCGCCAATGAGCAGTTCTTC CASSRDRGLEFANEQFF
TRBJ2-7 TRBV19 . . 14 TGTGCCAGTAGTATTGGCGGGGCCTCCTACGAGCAGTACTTC CASSIGGASYEQYF
TRBJ2-5 TRBV5-4 . TRBD1 16 TGTGCCAGCAGCGGCGAACCCAGGGGGCCAGGAGAGACCCAGTACTTC CASSGEPRGPGETQYF
TRBJ1-1 TRBV2 . TRBD1 17 TGTGCCAGCAGTGAGGTGGGACAGGGGGGCCTGAACACTGAAGCTTTCTTT CASSEVGQGGLNTEAFF
TRBJ2-3 TRBV5-4 . . 13 TGTGCCAGCAGCTTGGCGGGCACAGATACGCAGTATTTT CASSLAGTDTQYF
TRBJ2-2 TRBV4-3 . TRBD2 16 TGCGCCAGCAGCCCATTAGCGGGACCGGGGACCGGGGAGCTGTTTTTT CASSPLAGPGTGELFF
TRBJ1-1 TRBV5-4 . . 14 TGTGCCAGCAGCTTGACAGCGGAGAACACTGAAGCTTTCTTT CASSLTAENTEAFF
TRBJ2-6 TRBV7-8 . . 17 TGTGCCAGCAGCTTATTTGGCAGGGACTCTGGGGCCAACGTCCTGACTTTC CASSLFGRDSGANVLTF
TRBJ1-1 TRBV21-1 . . 15 TGTGCCAGCAGCAAAGGCCAGGGGGGCAGCACTGAAGCTTTCTTT CASSKGQGGSTEAFF
TRBJ2-2 TRBV28 . TRBD1 14 TGTGCCAGCAGGGGGGGACAGGGGGAAAGGGAGCTGTTTTTT CASRGGQGERELFF
TRBJ1-5 TRBV27 . . 21 TGTGCCAGCAGTTTATCGTACCTATCCCGAGGGTCCCGTTATAGCAATCAGCCCCAGCATTTT CASSLSYLSRGSRYSNQPQHF
TRBJ1-2 TRBV19 . TRBD1 13 TGTGCCAGTACTGACAGGGACAACTATGGCTACACCTTC CASTDRDNYGYTF
TRBJ2-1 TRBV5-4 . TRBD2 16 TGTGCCAGCAGCCCCAATCTAGCGGGGATGGGCAATGAGCAGTTCTTC CASSPNLAGMGNEQFF
TRBJ1-2 TRBV3-1/TRBV3-2 . TRBD1 14 TGTGCCAGCAGCGGATGGCAGGGGGCGGTTGGCTACACCTTC CASSGWQGAVGYTF